A single sample gave rise to the 22 T cell receptor beta chains below, sequenced in a study of cytomegalovirus exposure and HLA in healthy donors. This PCR relied on a set of 60 Vbeta primers and 13 Jbeta primers. TCRdb keeps only in-frame clones here, not all; method: immunoSEQ multiplex PCR. The data contain under 200,000 clones, approximately 80% of them singletons. The sample comprised PBMCs. These receptors were taken from a woman aged 40-49 years in good health and CMV-seropositive.

This chain links TRBV7-2 with TRBJ2-5; the D is unclear. V was cut by 4 bases and J by 2 bases, with 5 bases left in between. Germline V gives CDR1 SGHTA, CDR2 FQGNSA. The CDR3 is 12 residues long. The CDR3 DNA reads as TGTGCCAGCAGCTCCCTTCAAGAGACCCAGTACTTC. Amino acid sequence: CASSSLQETQYF.

Note on this clone: In the same sample, other DNA sequences code for this CDR3. The chain uses TRBV19 and TRBJ1-1, with D uncertain. V was shortened by 4 bases and J by 5 bases, with 14 bases between the two germline ends. CDR3 length: 14 residues. The germline CDR1 and CDR2 sequences are LNHDA and SQIVND (reference sequence). CDR3 nucleotides: TGTGCCAGTAGTAGCCCGGGGTTGAGAACTGAAGCTTTCTTT. Translation: CASSSPGLRTEAFF.

The rearrangement uses TRBV13 and TRBJ1-1, with D perhaps TRBD1 (5 bases). Deletions cut 5 bases from V and 5 bases from J, with 15 bases between. In germline, CDR1 is PRHDT, CDR2 FYEKMQ (reference sequence). The CDR3 loop spans 14 amino acids. DNA for the CDR3: TGTGCCAGCAGCCTCTGGACAAGCCCAACTGAAGCTTTCTTT. It codes for CASSLWTSPTEAFF. The full variable domain, with the rest looked up from reference TRBV13 and TRBJ1-1, is AAGVIQSPRHLIKEKRETATLKCYPIPRHDTVYWYQQGPGQDPQFLISFYEKMQSDKGSIPDRFSAQQFSDYHSELNMSSLELGDSALYFCASSLWTSPTEAFFGQGTRLTVV.

This chain connects TRBV5-1 to TRBJ2-1, with 8 bases lining up with TRBD2. This CDR3 region has 13 residues. Looked up from germline, CDR1 is SGHRS and CDR2 is YFSETQ. Trimming cost V 5 bases and J 9 bases; bases outside gene matches: 7. The CDR3 sequence is CASSPGGGAEQFF. For the CDR3, the DNA is TGCGCCAGCAGTCCCGGGGGGGGCGCTGAGCAGTTCTTC.

In DNA form, the CDR3 reads TGTGCCAGTAGTATAGGGACAGGCAATGAAAAACTGTTTTTT. Protein sequence: CASSIGTGNEKLFF. This chain connects TRBV19 to TRBJ1-4; TRBD1 aligns across 7 bases. The J segment lost 5 bases and the V segment lost 1 base, leaving 1 base of the junction unmatched. This CDR3 spans 14 amino acids. Germline V gives CDR1 LNHDA, CDR2 SQIVND (reference sequence). Combining the CDR3 with reference TRBV19 and TRBJ1-4 gives the whole variable domain DGGITQSPKYLFRKEGQNVTLSCEQNLNHDAMYWYRQDPGQGLRLIYYSQIVNDFQKGDIAEGYSVSREKKESFPLTVTSAQKNPTAFYLCASSIGTGNEKLFFGSGTQLSVL.

The chain combines TRBV19 with TRBJ1-5; tentative D call: TRBD1 (5 bases). The CDR3 extends over 15 amino acids. Looked up from germline, CDR1 is LNHDA and CDR2 is SQIVND (reference sequence). V lost 3 bases and J 0 bases, leaving 9 bases between the germline ends. The chain's CDR3 is CASSIGGTSNQPQHF. CDR3 nucleotides: TGTGCCAGTAGTATCGGAGGGACTAGCAATCAGCCCCAGCATTTT.

For the CDR3, the DNA is TGTGCCAGCAGTCGGCTCGGACAGGAAAATCAGCCCCAGCATTTT. It is translated as CASSRLGQENQPQHF. The V gene is TRBV6-1, the J gene TRBJ1-5; 7 bases are shared with TRBD1. CDR1 is MNHNS, CDR2 SASEGT, per germline. J lost 4 bases, V lost 5 bases, and 8 bases had no gene match. The CDR3 spans 15 residues.

The gene calls are TRBV18 and TRBJ1-5; a weak D match, TRBD1 (5 bases). The V gene lost 2 bases and the J gene lost 1 base, with 15 bases spanning the gap. Germline CDR1 and CDR2: KGHSH and LQKENI. The CDR3 consists of 17 residues. CDR3 protein: CASSPSDKGPSNQPQHF. The CDR3 DNA reads TGTGCCAGCTCACCATCGGACAAGGGGCCAAGCAATCAGCCCCAGCATTTT.

This clone was observed a few times. V gene TRBV5-4 combines with J gene TRBJ1-1; no firm D call. CDR3 length equals 12 residues. Trimming took 0 bases from V and 5 from J, leaving 5 bases between them. In germline, CDR1 is SGHNT, CDR2 YYREEE (reference sequence). The CDR3: CASSLGQTEAFF. In DNA form, the CDR3 reads TGTGCCAGCAGCTTGGGGCAAACTGAAGCTTTCTTT.

This chain connects TRBV21-1 to TRBJ1-1; the DNA was not compared with TRBD1, the D call given in the table. TRBV21-1 represents a pseudogene. This CDR3 has 14 residues. CDR3 protein: CASSKDQGAAEAFF. Here the CDR3 DNA reads TGTGCCAGCAGCAAAGATCAAGGGGCTGCTGAAGCTTTCTTT.

The genes are TRBV19 and TRBJ1-1; D not certain. CDR1 and CDR2 (germline): LNHDA, SQIVND (reference sequence). The CDR3 extends over 15 amino acids. V was trimmed by 6 bases and J by 0 bases, leaving 14 bases between them. The DNA of the CDR3 is TGTGCCAGTAGCAGAAGACACCTTTTGAACACTGAAGCTTTCTTT. It codes for CASSRRHLLNTEAFF.

The chain uses TRBV11-2 and TRBJ2-7; D possibly corresponds to TRBD2 (6 bases). Germline V gives CDR1 SGHAT, CDR2 FQNNGV. This CDR3 has 12 amino acids. The germline V and J ends were trimmed by 5 bases and 6 bases, with 11 bases remaining between them. CDR3 sequence: CASSGRRGEQYF. As DNA, the CDR3 is TGTGCCAGCAGCGGCAGGAGGGGCGAGCAGTACTTC.

The CDR3 loop reads CASSGVVNEKLFF. The DNA of the CDR3 is TGTGCCAGCAGCGGGGTGGTTAATGAAAAACTGTTTTTT. This chain connects TRBV6-1 to TRBJ1-4, with D hard to call. Germline CDR1 reads MNHNS; CDR2 reads SASEGT. This CDR3 is 13 amino acids long. The ends were cut back, 6 bases at V and 4 bases at J, with 9 bases in the middle.

This clone occurred a few times. The genes are TRBV18 and TRBJ2-7, with 13 bases identical to TRBD2. The CDR3 runs to 15 residues. J gave up 5 bases and V 8 bases, and 9 bases lay outside the gene matches. The germline V gene encodes CDR1 KGHSH and CDR2 LQKENI. CDR3 sequence: CASQTGTSGINEQYF. In DNA, the CDR3 is TGTGCCAGCCAAACCGGGACTAGCGGGATCAACGAGCAGTACTTC.

As to this clone: At one end the junction does not follow the germline gene, possibly because of a read error. The chain is built from TRBV7-9 and TRBJ2-3; D unresolved. From germline, CDR1 is SEHNR and CDR2 FQNEAQ (reference sequence). The CDR3 totals 12 residues. In DNA form, the CDR3 reads TGTTCCAGCAGCCCCTCCCCAGATACGCAGTATTTT. As protein: CSSSPSPDTQYF.

This chain joins TRBV7-9 and TRBJ2-2; D perhaps matches TRBD2 (5 bases). Germline V lookup: CDR1 SEHNR, CDR2 FQNEAQ (reference sequence). The CDR3 is made up of 13 amino acids. V lost 11 bases and J lost 0, with 10 bases in between. CDR3 region: CACAAANTGELFF. The CDR3 bases are TGTGCCTGCGCAGCGGCGAACACCGGGGAGCTGTTTTTT. Filled out from reference TRBV7-9 and TRBJ2-2, the complete variable domain reads DTGVSQNPRHKITKRGQNVTFRCDPISEHNRLYWYRQTLGQGPEFLTYFQNEAQLEKSRLLSDRFSAERPKGSFSTLEIQRTEQGDSAMYLCACAAANTGELFFGEGSRLTVL.

The genes are TRBV5-1 and TRBJ1-6; D not resolved. This CDR3 has 17 residues. Trimming left V 3 bases short and J 0 bases short, with 13 bases between. From germline, CDR1 is SGHRS and CDR2 YFSETQ. The CDR3 here is CASSSEATSSYNSPLHF. The CDR3, as DNA: TGCGCCAGCAGCTCCGAGGCCACGAGCTCCTATAATTCACCCCTCCACTTT.

This sequence joins TRBV18 and TRBJ1-4; TRBD1 aligns across 7 bases. Germline lookup yields CDR1 KGHSH and CDR2 LQKENI. This CDR3 region has 15 residues. V lost 6 bases, J lost 6 bases, and 10 bases stayed unmatched. CDR3 in amino acids: CASSLHRGKDEKLFF. CDR3 DNA: TGTGCCAGCTCCCTTCACAGGGGAAAGGATGAAAAACTGTTTTTT. Using reference TRBV18 and TRBJ1-4 for the parts outside the CDR3, the full variable domain is NAGVMQNPRHLVRRRGQEARLRCSPMKGHSHVYWYRQLPEEGLKFMVYLQKENIIDESGMPKERFSAEFPKEGPSILRIQQVVRGDSAAYFCASSLHRGKDEKLFFGSGTQLSVL.

The chain combines TRBV19 with TRBJ1-5; D is unclear. From germline, CDR1 is LNHDA and CDR2 SQIVND (reference sequence). The CDR3 totals 18 residues. V was cut by 0 bases and J by 0 bases, with 15 bases left in between. The CDR3 reads CASSIDGHVFDSNQPQHF. DNA of the CDR3: TGTGCCAGTAGTATAGATGGGCACGTCTTCGATAGCAATCAGCCCCAGCATTTT. Full variable domain (missing parts from reference TRBV19 and TRBJ1-5): DGGITQSPKYLFRKEGQNVTLSCEQNLNHDAMYWYRQDPGQGLRLIYYSQIVNDFQKGDIAEGYSVSREKKESFPLTVTSAQKNPTAFYLCASSIDGHVFDSNQPQHFGDGTRLSIL.

The V gene is TRBV4-2, the J gene TRBJ2-2; 10 bases are a match to TRBD2. The germline CDR1 and CDR2 sequences are LGHNA and YNFKEQ. The trim removed 0 bases at V and 5 bases at J, leaving 6 bases unmatched. The CDR3 consists of 17 residues. CDR3: CASSQDETSGSTGELFF. In DNA form, the CDR3 reads TGTGCCAGCAGCCAAGATGAGACTAGCGGGTCGACCGGGGAGCTGTTTTTT.

The chain recombines TRBV4-3 with TRBJ2-7, with TRBD2 matching 13 bases. This CDR3 contains 18 residues. The germline V gene encodes CDR1 LGHNA and CDR2 YSLEER. V was pared by 2 bases and J by 0 bases, with 7 bases of the junction left unmatched. In DNA, the CDR3 is TGCGCCAGCAGCCAAATGACTAGCGGGGGGCAATACTCCTACGAGCAGTACTTC. Amino acids: CASSQMTSGGQYSYEQYF.

The rearrangement links TRBV7-8 to TRBJ2-5; 9 bases agree with TRBD2. CDR3 length: 15 residues. Germline V gene sequence: CDR1 SGHVS, CDR2 FQNEAQ. The J segment lost 3 bases and the V segment lost 5 bases, leaving 7 bases of the junction unmatched. DNA of the CDR3: TGTGCCAGCAGCGTTAGCGGGAGACCCGAAGAGACCCAGTACTTC. Translated, it gives CASSVSGRPEETQYF.